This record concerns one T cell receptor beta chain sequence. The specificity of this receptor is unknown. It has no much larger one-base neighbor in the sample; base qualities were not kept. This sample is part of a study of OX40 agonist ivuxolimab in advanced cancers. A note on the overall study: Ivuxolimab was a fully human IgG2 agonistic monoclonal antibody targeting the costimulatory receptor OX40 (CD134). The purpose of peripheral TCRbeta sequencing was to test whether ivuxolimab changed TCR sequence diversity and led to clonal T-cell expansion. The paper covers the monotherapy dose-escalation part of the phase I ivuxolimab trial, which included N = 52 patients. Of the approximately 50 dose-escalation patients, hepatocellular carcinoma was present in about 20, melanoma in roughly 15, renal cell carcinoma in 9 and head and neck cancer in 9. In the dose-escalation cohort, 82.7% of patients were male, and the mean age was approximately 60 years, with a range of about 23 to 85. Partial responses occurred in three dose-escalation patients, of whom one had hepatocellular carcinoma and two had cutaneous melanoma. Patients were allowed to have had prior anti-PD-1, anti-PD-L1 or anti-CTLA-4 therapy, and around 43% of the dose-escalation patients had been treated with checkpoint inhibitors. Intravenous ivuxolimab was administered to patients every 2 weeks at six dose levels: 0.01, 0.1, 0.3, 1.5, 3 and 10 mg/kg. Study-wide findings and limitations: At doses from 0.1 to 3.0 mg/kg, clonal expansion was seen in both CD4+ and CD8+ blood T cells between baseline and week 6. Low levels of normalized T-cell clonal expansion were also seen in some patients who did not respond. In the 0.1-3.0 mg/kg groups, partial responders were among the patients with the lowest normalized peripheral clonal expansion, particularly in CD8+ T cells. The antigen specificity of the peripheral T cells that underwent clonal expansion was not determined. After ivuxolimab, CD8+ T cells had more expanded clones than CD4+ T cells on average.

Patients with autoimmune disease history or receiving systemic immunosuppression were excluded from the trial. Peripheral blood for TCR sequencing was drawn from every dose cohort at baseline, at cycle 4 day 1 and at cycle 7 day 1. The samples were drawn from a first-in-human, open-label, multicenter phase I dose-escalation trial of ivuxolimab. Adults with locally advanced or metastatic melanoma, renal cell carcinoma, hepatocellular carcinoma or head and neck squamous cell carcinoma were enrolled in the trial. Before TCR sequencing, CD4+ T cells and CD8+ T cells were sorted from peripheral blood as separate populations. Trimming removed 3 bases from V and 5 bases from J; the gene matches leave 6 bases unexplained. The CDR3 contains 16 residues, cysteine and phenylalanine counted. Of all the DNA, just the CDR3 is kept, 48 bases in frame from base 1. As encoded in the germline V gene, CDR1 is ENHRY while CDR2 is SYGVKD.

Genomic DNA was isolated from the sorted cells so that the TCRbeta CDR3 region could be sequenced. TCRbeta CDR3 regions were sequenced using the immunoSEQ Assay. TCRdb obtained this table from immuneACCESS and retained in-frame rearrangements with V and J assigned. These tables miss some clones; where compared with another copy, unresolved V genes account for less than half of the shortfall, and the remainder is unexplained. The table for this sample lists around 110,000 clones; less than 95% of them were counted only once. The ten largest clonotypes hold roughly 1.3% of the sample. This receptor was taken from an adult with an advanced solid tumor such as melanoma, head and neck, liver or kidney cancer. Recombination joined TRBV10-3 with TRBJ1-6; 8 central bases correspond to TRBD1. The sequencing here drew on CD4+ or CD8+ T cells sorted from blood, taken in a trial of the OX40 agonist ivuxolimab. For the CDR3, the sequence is CAISDPGQGNNSPLHF. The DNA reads TGTGCCATCAGTGACCCAGGACAGGGAAATAATTCACCCCTCCACTTT.